The 26 T cell receptor beta chains in this list originate from one sample, sequenced in a study of CD8 T cells in Susac syndrome. Random hexamers were used to reverse transcribe an amount of about 0.45 to 1 ug RNA. From the immunoSEQ multiplex PCR reads, TCRdb called clonotypes with MiXCR, one entry per CDR3 protein. The table includes 140,000 or so distinct CDR3 sequences, more than 90% detected once. Source material: CD4+ T cells from PBMCs. These receptors were collected from a human donor with Susac syndrome.

The rearrangement uses TRBV29-1 and TRBJ1-1, with 7 positions matching TRBD1. V was pared by 6 bases and J by 2 bases, with 6 bases of the junction left unmatched. The germline gives CDR1 SQVTM, CDR2 ANQGSEA. This CDR3 region has 13 residues. CDR3 sequence (DNA): TGCAGCGTGCGCGGACAGGCTAACACTGAAGCTTTCTTT. Protein sequence: CSVRGQANTEAFF.

The chain uses TRBV9 and TRBJ1-1; tentatively, D is TRBD1 (5 bases). Trimming stripped 1 base from V and 1 base from J, with 5 bases between. Germline V gene lookup returns CDR1 SGDLS and CDR2 YYNGEE. This CDR3 comprises 13 residues. Here the CDR3 DNA reads TGTGCCAGCAGCGTACAGGGGAACACTGAAGCTTTCTTT. Encoded protein: CASSVQGNTEAFF.

The chain recombines TRBV20-1 with TRBJ2-1; D uncertain. Germline loops: CDR1 DFQATT, CDR2 SNEGSKA (reference sequence). Trimming took 0 bases from V and 0 from J, leaving 6 bases between them. The CDR3 has 14 amino acids. The CDR3: CSARDGPSYNEQFF. DNA for the CDR3: TGCAGTGCTAGAGATGGCCCCTCCTACAATGAGCAGTTCTTC.

This clonotype showed up just once. The chain is built from TRBV4-2 and TRBJ1-1; the D gene is possibly TRBD1 (5 bases). Trimming shortened V by 1 base and J by 4 bases, and 16 bases separated the two germline ends. The CDR3 sequence is 16 residues long. CDR1 and CDR2 from the germline V gene are LGHNA and YNFKEQ. The chain's CDR3 is CASSQVGGLSTTEAFF. DNA of the CDR3: TGTGCCAGCAGCCAAGTGGGGGGACTTTCGACCACTGAAGCTTTCTTT.

This chain uses TRBV3-1 with TRBJ1-4; the D is unclear. The CDR3 consists of 15 residues. With 4 bases removed from V and 8 bases from J, the gap between germline ends came to 17 bases. Germline V CDR1 and CDR2: LGHDT, YNNKEL (reference sequence). The CDR3 bases are TGTGCCAGCAGCCCCCTCCACCCTGGGAGGGAAAAACTGTTTTTT. Encoded protein: CASSPLHPGREKLFF.

The V call is TRBV2, the J call TRBJ2-5; possible D gene TRBD1, 6 bases. Germline CDR1 is SNHLY and CDR2 is FYNNEI. The V and J ends lost 3 bases and 3 bases respectively, with 14 bases between them. CDR3 length equals 15 residues. In DNA form, the CDR3 reads TGTGCCAGCAGTGATCAGCAAAACAGGGAAGAGACCCAGTACTTC. Translation: CASSDQQNREETQYF.

The chain is built from TRBV15 and TRBJ2-1; 7 bases agree with TRBD1. CDR3 length: 16 residues. Trimming at V came to 5 bases and at J to 3 bases, leaving 10 bases not matched to a gene. Looked up from germline, CDR1 is LNHNV and CDR2 is YYDKDF (reference sequence). In DNA form, the CDR3 reads TGTGCCACCAGCCACCGGCCGAGGGGGCACTACAATGAGCAGTTCTTC. It specifies CATSHRPRGHYNEQFF. Full variable domain (rest looked up from reference TRBV15 and TRBJ2-1): DAMVIQNPRYQVTQFGKPVTLSCSQTLNHNVMYWYQQKSSQAPKLLFHYYDKDFNNEADTPDNFQSRRPNTSFCFLDIRSPGLGDTAMYLCATSHRPRGHYNEQFFGPGTRLTVL.

The rearrangement uses TRBV28 and TRBJ2-5; 8 positions agree with TRBD2. Trimming at V came to 4 bases and at J to 4 bases, leaving 2 bases not matched to a gene. This CDR3 spans 13 amino acids. Germline V lookup: CDR1 MDHEN, CDR2 SYDVKM. The chain's CDR3 is CASSSLAGETQYF. CDR3 coding DNA: TGTGCCAGCAGTTCCCTAGCGGGAGAGACCCAGTACTTC. The full variable domain, in which reference TRBV28 and TRBJ2-5 provide the parts outside the CDR3, is DVKVTQSSRYLVKRTGEKVFLECVQDMDHENMFWYRQDPGLGLRLIYFSYDVKMKEKGDIPEGYSVSREKKERFSLILESASTNQTSMYLCASSSLAGETQYFGPGTRLLVL.

The chain recombines TRBV7-2 with TRBJ1-5, with D perhaps TRBD1 (5 bases). CDR3 length: 15 residues. Germline loops: CDR1 SGHTA, CDR2 FQGNSA. Trimming cost V 5 bases and J 7 bases, with 18 bases left between them. This CDR3 reads CASSPNPGVGQPQHF. CDR3 in DNA: TGTGCCAGCAGCCCAAACCCGGGGGTAGGCCAGCCCCAGCATTTT.

This sequence joins TRBV9 and TRBJ2-2; D assignment may be TRBD1 or TRBD2 (5 bases each). This CDR3 contains 16 residues. Germline lookup yields CDR1 SGDLS and CDR2 YYNGEE. Trimming pared 0 bases from V and 4 bases from J, leaving 13 bases between. The CDR3 loop is CASSVATATSTGELFF. In nucleotides, the CDR3 is TGTGCCAGCAGCGTAGCGACAGCCACTAGCACCGGGGAGCTGTTTTTT. Combining the CDR3 with reference TRBV9 and TRBJ2-2 gives the whole variable domain DSGVTQTPKHLITATGQRVTLRCSPRSGDLSVYWYQQSLDQGLQFLIQYYNGEERAKGNILERFSAQQFPDLHSELNLSSLELGDSALYFCASSVATATSTGELFFGEGSRLTVL.

This chain uses TRBV20-1 with TRBJ2-7; D unclear. The V end was cut by 6 bases, the J end by 0 bases, with 15 bases between. This CDR3 is 14 amino acids long. CDR1 is DFQATT and CDR2 is SNEGSKA in the germline V gene (reference sequence). CDR3 DNA: TGCAGTGCAGAGCGTACGACGAACTCCTACGAGCAGTACTTC. Translation: CSAERTTNSYEQYF.

This chain links TRBV4-2 with TRBJ2-7; D not certain. CDR1 LGHNA and CDR2 YNFKEQ come from the germline V gene. V was cut by 1 base and J by 0 bases, with 13 bases left in between. The CDR3 loop spans 16 amino acids. The DNA of the CDR3 is TGTGCCAGCAGCCAAGGGCCCGACACGAGCTCCTACGAGCAGTACTTC. This sequence encodes CASSQGPDTSSYEQYF.

The chain links TRBV5-4 to TRBJ2-3; no clear D gene. Trimming removed 1 base from V and 5 bases from J, with 11 bases in between. This CDR3 is built from 14 residues. Germline-derived CDR1 and CDR2 are SGHNT and YYREEE (reference sequence). CDR3 nucleotides: TGTGCCAGCAGCTTGCAATCCGCCGGAGATACGCAGTATTTT. The encoded protein is CASSLQSAGDTQYF. The whole variable domain, remainder taken from reference TRBV5-4 and TRBJ2-3, is ETGVTQSPTHLIKTRGQQVTLRCSSQSGHNTVSWYQQALGQGPQFIFQYYREEENGRGNFPPRFSGLQFPNYSSELNVNALELDDSALYLCASSLQSAGDTQYFGPGTRLTVL.

The CDR3 spells CASSQGTGPGEQYF. CDR3 sequence (DNA): TGTGCCAGCAGCCAAGGCACAGGTCCGGGCGAGCAGTACTTC. The chain recombines TRBV3-1 with TRBJ2-7, with a possible D match to TRBD1 (5 bases). The germline V gene encodes CDR1 LGHDT and CDR2 YNNKEL (reference sequence). The germline V and J ends were trimmed by 1 base and 6 bases, with 13 bases remaining between them. The CDR3 totals 14 residues.

V gene TRBV19 combines with J gene TRBJ2-5; D might be TRBD1 (6 bases). This CDR3 spans 14 amino acids. In germline, CDR1 is LNHDA, CDR2 SQIVND (reference sequence). V lost 5 bases and J 0 bases, leaving 10 bases between the germline ends. CDR3 DNA: TGTGCCAGTAGTGTAGGACAGCACCAAGAGACCCAGTACTTC. It yields the protein CASSVGQHQETQYF.

The gene calls are TRBV5-1 and TRBJ1-3; the D gene is possibly TRBD1 (5 bases). Trimming cost V 6 bases and J 2 bases, with 15 bases left between them. This CDR3 is built from 15 residues. Germline V gives CDR1 SGHRS, CDR2 YFSETQ. In nucleotides, the CDR3 is TGCGCCAGCACCAGGGACGGCTTAACTGGAAACACCATATATTTT. This gives the protein CASTRDGLTGNTIYF.

This chain uses TRBV23-1 with TRBJ2-7, with 7 bases identical to TRBD1. TRBV23-1 is an ORF, and what it does is uncertain. The V and J ends lost 6 bases and 6 bases, in that order; junction bases with no gene match: 11. The CDR3 extends over 14 amino acids. The CDR3 loop is CASSSPGTDTEQYF. The CDR3 coding sequence is TGCGCCAGCAGCAGCCCGGGGACAGATACCGAGCAGTACTTC.

Only one count was recorded for this clonotype. The genes are TRBV7-9 and TRBJ1-1; D call uncertain. V dropped 5 bases and J dropped 2 bases, with 12 bases sitting between them. Germline CDR1 reads SEHNR; CDR2 reads FQNEAQ (reference sequence). The CDR3 runs to 14 residues. CDR3: CASSPHDHNTEAFF. CDR3 coding DNA: TGTGCCAGCAGCCCCCACGATCACAACACTGAAGCTTTCTTT.

This chain connects TRBV20-1 to TRBJ1-1, with D tentatively TRBD1 (5 bases). The CDR3 consists of 15 residues. CDR1 DFQATT and CDR2 SNEGSKA come from the germline V gene (reference sequence). The germline V and J ends were trimmed by 1 base and 1 base, with 13 bases remaining between them. The CDR3 loop is CSARVWGGTNTEAFF. CDR3 DNA: TGCAGTGCTAGAGTGTGGGGCGGGACGAACACTGAAGCTTTCTTT.

This clonotype was seen a single time. The J gene is TRBJ2-7, the V gene TRBV20-1; TRBD1 is a possible D gene (6 bases). Germline-derived CDR1 and CDR2 are DFQATT and SNEGSKA (reference sequence). The CDR3 runs to 13 residues. V was shortened by 6 bases and J by 3 bases, with 15 bases between the two germline ends. CDR3 sequence reads: CSAATDSFYEQYF. The CDR3 DNA is TGCAGTGCGGCCACGGACAGTTTCTACGAGCAGTACTTC.

This rearrangement joins TRBV3-1 to TRBJ1-1; possibly TRBD1 for D (6 bases). Germline V gene lookup returns CDR1 LGHDT and CDR2 YNNKEL (reference sequence). The CDR3 covers 15 residues. Trimming pared 2 bases from V and 1 base from J, leaving 11 bases between. The CDR3 DNA reads TGTGCCAGCAGCCAAAAACAGGGACGGAACACTGAAGCTTTCTTT. This translates into CASSQKQGRNTEAFF.

This clonotype was seen once. This rearrangement joins TRBV29-1 to TRBJ2-7, with D possibly TRBD1 on 5 matching bases. V lost 4 bases to trimming and J lost 0 bases, with 13 bases between them. This CDR3 is 14 amino acids long. Per the germline V gene, CDR1 is SQVTM and CDR2 is ANQGSEA. CDR3: CSVAPFGASYEQYF. The CDR3 coding sequence is TGCAGCGTTGCCCCCTTTGGGGCCTCCTACGAGCAGTACTTC.

The chain employs TRBV28 and TRBJ2-7; 9 bases agree with TRBD2. Trimming cost V 4 bases and J 0 bases; bases outside gene matches: 4. Looked up from germline, CDR1 is MDHEN and CDR2 is SYDVKM. This CDR3 contains 15 residues. In DNA form, the CDR3 reads TGTGCCAGCAGTTCGGCGGGAGGGGGCTCCTACGAGCAGTACTTC. It translates to CASSSAGGGSYEQYF.

V and J are TRBV3-1 and TRBJ1-3; D is uncertain. Germline assignment: CDR1 LGHDT and CDR2 YNNKEL (reference sequence). CDR3 size: 15 residues. V was shortened by 4 bases and J by 0 bases, with 10 bases between the two germline ends. CDR3: CASSPRALSGNTIYF. Here the CDR3 DNA reads TGTGCCAGCAGCCCCCGGGCCCTCTCTGGAAACACCATATATTTT.

This chain links TRBV20-1 with TRBJ2-2, with D hard to call. V was shortened by 6 bases and J by 4 bases, with 15 bases between the two germline ends. Looked up from germline, CDR1 is DFQATT and CDR2 is SNEGSKA (reference sequence). This CDR3 contains 14 residues. In DNA form, the CDR3 reads TGCAGTGCCGCCAAGGAGTTGGTCACCGGGGAGCTGTTTTTT. It yields the protein CSAAKELVTGELFF.

V is TRBV29-1 and J is TRBJ1-1, with D possibly matching TRBD1 (5 bases). Per the germline V gene, CDR1 is SQVTM and CDR2 is ANQGSEA. Deletions cut 6 bases from V and 3 bases from J, with 14 bases between. The CDR3 contains 13 residues. The CDR3 nucleotides read TGCAGCGTCCAGGGACTGGGGTACACTGAAGCTTTCTTT. Residues: CSVQGLGYTEAFF. The variable domain in full, with the rest retrieved from reference TRBV29-1 and TRBJ1-1, is SAVISQKPSRDICQRGTSLTIQCQVDSQVTMMFWYRQQPGQSLTLIATANQGSEATYESGFVIDKFPISRPNLTFSTLTVSNMSPEDSSIYLCSVQGLGYTEAFFGQGTRLTVV.